The present T cell receptor (beta chain) was sequenced within a study of chemoradiotherapy in HPV16-positive cancers. Turning to the study itself: A couple of HPV16-positive patients' cells yielded candidate HPV-specific clones and common motifs.

As to this clone: Antigen specificity is unknown.

CDR3 size: 14 residues. Germline V gives CDR1 SGHTA, CDR2 FQGNSA. V trimming: 5 bases; J trimming: 5 bases; junction bases outside the gene matches: 4. Findings and limits, study-wide: Functional assays defining HPV-specific T cells used only a couple of HPV16-positive patients. During treatment, candidate HPV-specific clones and E7-related motifs expanded in tumor.

Only in-frame clones appear in the TCRdb table, and some are missing; sequencing was by immunoSEQ multiplex PCR. The sample records 36,000 or so clones, 80% being singletons. This sequence originates from a human donor with HPV-associated anogenital cancer. The starting material was blood, obtained from a patient who underwent chemoradiotherapy. The chain employs TRBV7-2 and TRBJ1-4; 8 bases fit TRBD1. Here the CDR3 reads CASSARQGNEKLFF. The CDR3 DNA reads as TGTGCCAGCAGCGCGAGACAGGGGAATGAAAAACTGTTTTTT.